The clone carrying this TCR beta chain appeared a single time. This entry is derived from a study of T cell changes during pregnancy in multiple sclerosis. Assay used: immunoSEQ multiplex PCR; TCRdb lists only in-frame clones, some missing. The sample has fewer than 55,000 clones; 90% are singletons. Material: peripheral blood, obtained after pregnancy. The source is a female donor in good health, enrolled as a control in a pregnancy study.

DNA of the CDR3: TGTGCCAGCAGAGCTGGTAGCGGAAACACCGGGGAGCTGTTTTTT. Translating gives CASRAGSGNTGELFF. The V and J genes are TRBV5-4 and TRBJ2-2; TRBD2 might be the D (6 bases). The V and J ends lost 5 bases and 2 bases respectively, with 13 bases between them. The V gene's germline CDR1 is SGHNT and CDR2 YYREEE (reference sequence). The CDR3 totals 15 residues.